Following are 15 T cell receptor beta chains from one sample sequenced in a study of T cells and Merkel cell carcinoma outcomes. Using immunoSEQ multiplex PCR, the repertoire was profiled, and TCRdb retains in-frame clones only, with some absent. The sample includes over 10,000 clones, around 95% of them seen just once. What was sequenced was tumor tissue from Merkel cell carcinoma. The source of these receptors is a human donor with Merkel cell carcinoma.

Here the CDR3 reads CASSPGGGRESSYNEQFF. CDR3 nucleotide sequence: TGTGCCAGCAGCCCCGGGGGGGGGCGGGAGAGCTCCTACAATGAGCAGTTCTTC. The chain is built from TRBV11-3 and TRBJ2-1; 8 nucleotides agree with TRBD2. Germline-derived CDR1 and CDR2 are SGHNT and YENEEA. The CDR3 extends over 18 amino acids. The V and J ends lost 5 bases and 0 bases, in that order; junction bases with no gene match: 12.

The chain is built from TRBV9 and TRBJ2-4, with a possible D match to TRBD1 (5 bases). The germline V gene has CDR1 SGDLS and CDR2 YYNGEE. The CDR3 totals 16 residues. The germline V and J ends were trimmed by 2 bases and 0 bases, with 12 bases remaining between them. CDR3 coding DNA: TGTGCCAGCAGCGTGGGGCAGACTCTAGCCAAAAACATTCAGTACTTC. Its protein is CASSVGQTLAKNIQYF.

This clone was observed once. This chain links TRBV30 with TRBJ1-1, with 8 bases lining up with TRBD1. Germline V gene sequence: CDR1 GTSNPN, CDR2 SVGIG (reference sequence). The CDR3 consists of 15 residues. The V segment lost 2 bases and the J segment 5 bases; nucleotides outside the gene matches: 10. Here the CDR3 reads CAWSRRLTGGTEAFF. In DNA form, the CDR3 reads TGTGCCTGGAGTCGACGACTTACAGGGGGGACTGAAGCTTTCTTT.

The rearrangement uses TRBV7-9 and TRBJ1-5, with TRBD1 matching over 8 bases. This CDR3 has 15 residues. Germline lookup yields CDR1 SEHNR and CDR2 FQNEAQ (reference sequence). V shed 5 bases, J shed 6 bases, and the junction held 9 bases outside the gene matches. CDR3 DNA sequence: TGTGCCAGCAGCAAATCAGGGGGCGCGACTCAGCCCCAGCATTTT. Encoded protein: CASSKSGGATQPQHF.

This clone has more than one count but fewer than ten. The rearrangement links TRBV7-3 to TRBJ1-1; D remains ambiguous. The V gene lost 1 base and the J gene lost 5 bases, with 11 bases spanning the gap. CDR3 length equals 14 residues. Germline assignment: CDR1 SGHTA and CDR2 FQGTGA. The DNA for the CDR3 is TGTGCCAGCAGCTTAAACTCAGGAGGTACTGAAGCTTTCTTT. Its translation: CASSLNSGGTEAFF.

The chain is built from TRBV30 and TRBJ1-2; D is unclear. CDR1 is GTSNPN and CDR2 is SVGIG in the germline V gene (reference sequence). CDR3 length equals 11 residues. V dropped 3 bases and J dropped 7 bases, with 9 bases sitting between them. CDR3 sequence (DNA): TGTGCCTGGAGCCTTCCTGGTGGCTACACCTTC. It codes for CAWSLPGGYTF.

Points on this clone: A junction boundary mismatches the germline segment, possibly from a read error. V and J are TRBV4-1 and TRBJ2-5; tentative D call: TRBD1 (6 bases). This CDR3 spans 16 amino acids. CDR1 MGHRA and CDR2 YSYEKL come from the germline V gene. CDR3 region: CASRIGLDSDQETQYF. The CDR3 nucleotides are TGCGCCAGCAGGATCGGATTGGACAGTGACCAAGAGACCCAATACTTC.

This clone was detected once. In nucleotides, the CDR3 is TGTGCCAGCAGCTCCCCCGACAGGGCCGGGGAGCAGTACTTC. Protein: CASSSPDRAGEQYF. This sequence joins TRBV28 and TRBJ2-7, with TRBD1 matching 7 bases. CDR1 is MDHEN and CDR2 is SYDVKM in the germline V gene. Unmatched junction bases numbered 12, after V lost 6 bases and J lost 7 bases. CDR3 length: 14 residues.

The chain combines TRBV9 with TRBJ2-1, with 7 bases that match TRBD1. Germline V gives CDR1 SGDLS, CDR2 YYNGEE. The CDR3 loop spans 16 amino acids. J was trimmed by 2 bases and V by 0 bases; bases with no gene match: 5. The CDR3 DNA follows: TGTGCCAGCAGCGTAGTGGCAGGGACAGCCTACAATGAGCAGTTCTTC. Translated: CASSVVAGTAYNEQFF.

This clone was recorded only once. The chain carries TRBV2 and TRBJ1-2; 9 bases are shared with TRBD1. The CDR3 is made up of 16 amino acids. CDR1 and CDR2 (germline): SNHLY, FYNNEI. The trim removed 6 bases at V and 4 bases at J, leaving 12 bases unmatched. The CDR3 DNA sequence: TGTGCCAGCAGCCCTGATCCTAGGACAGGGGCCTATGGCTACACCTTC. Amino acids: CASSPDPRTGAYGYTF.

On this clone: A read error may account for a junction end that differs from germline. The chain couples TRBV6-1 to TRBJ2-6, with TRBD1 identical over 11 bases. CDR3 size: 13 residues. Per germline, CDR1 MNHNS and CDR2 SASEGT. CDR3 sequence reads: CASSEVGTGGQYF. The CDR3 region has the DNA TGTGCCAGCAGTGAAGTCGGGACAGGGGGACAATATTTC.

V and J are TRBV11-3 and TRBJ2-1; D is uncertain. The germline gives CDR1 SGHNT, CDR2 YENEEA. V lost 0 bases, J lost 4 bases, and 7 bases lay in between. The CDR3 is made up of 14 amino acids. For the CDR3, the DNA is TGTGCCAGCAGCTTAGATTTAGATTACAATGAGCAGTTCTTC. Its translation: CASSLDLDYNEQFF.

The chain combines TRBV27 with TRBJ2-7; TRBD1 might be the D (5 bases). Germline lookup yields CDR1 MNHEY and CDR2 SMNVEV (reference sequence). The ends were cut back, 6 bases at V and 0 bases at J, with 12 bases in the middle. The length of the CDR3 is 14 residues. CDR3 loop: CASSTVTGSYEQYF. In nucleotides, the CDR3 is TGTGCCAGCAGCACGGTCACAGGCTCCTACGAGCAGTACTTC.

This chain joins TRBV2 and TRBJ2-2; perhaps TRBD2 as D (6 bases). V was clipped by 8 bases and J by 7 bases, with 14 bases between them. This CDR3 spans 13 amino acids. CDR1 SNHLY and CDR2 FYNNEI come from the germline V gene. DNA for the CDR3: TGTGCCAGCGGGGACTCACAACGCGGGGAGCTGTTTTTT. It codes for CASGDSQRGELFF.

The V and J genes are TRBV27 and TRBJ2-7; D is ambiguous. The germline gives CDR1 MNHEY, CDR2 SMNVEV (reference sequence). This CDR3 has 14 amino acids. Trimming removed 6 bases at V and 3 bases at J, with 15 bases between. The DNA of the CDR3 is TGTGCCAGCAGACGATTAGGGTCGCTCTACGAGCAGTACTTC. Translating it yields CASRRLGSLYEQYF.